The 6 T cell receptor beta chains in this list originate from one sample, sequenced in a study of shared clonotypes between healthy human individuals. The naive CD8 subset, CD45RO-negative cells positively selected for CCR7, excluded terminally differentiated effector memory CD45RA+ cells. The assay was immunoSEQ multiplex PCR, and TCRdb's table has in-frame clones only and misses some. Of about 580,000 clones in the sample, 98% were seen once. The sequenced material came from naive CD8+ T cells sorted from blood. These receptors were taken from a young man in good health.

The V gene is TRBV27, the J gene TRBJ2-7; weak D call: TRBD1 (6 bases). The germline gives CDR1 MNHEY, CDR2 SMNVEV (reference sequence). The CDR3 consists of 16 residues. Trimming stripped 5 bases from V and 2 bases from J, with 19 bases between. DNA for the CDR3: TGTGCCAGCAGTCCCCAGGGGCGGAGCAGGGCCTACGAGCAGTACTTC. Translation gives CASSPQGRSRAYEQYF.

The chain links TRBV28 to TRBJ2-1; the D gene could be TRBD1 or TRBD2 (5 bases each). V was pared by 7 bases and J by 4 bases, with 20 bases between. CDR3 size: 16 residues. Germline V gene sequence: CDR1 MDHEN, CDR2 SYDVKM. CDR3 nucleotides: TGTGCCAGCAAATCGTGGGGGTTCCTAGAGTACAATGAGCAGTTCTTC. It is translated as CASKSWGFLEYNEQFF.

This chain connects TRBV29-1 to TRBJ2-1; 10 nucleotides match TRBD2. Germline CDR1 and CDR2: SQVTM and ANQGSEA. There are 15 residues in the CDR3. Losses at the gene ends were 1 base for V and 2 bases for J; bases not matched to a gene: 2. CDR3 residues: CSVEGTSGPYNEQFF. The CDR3 DNA sequence: TGCAGCGTTGAAGGGACTAGCGGCCCCTACAATGAGCAGTTCTTC.

As for this clone: This sample also contains other DNA sequences that code for the same CDR3. The chain combines TRBV29-1 with TRBJ2-7, with a possible D match to TRBD1 (5 bases). The CDR3 sequence is 12 residues long. V was trimmed by 1 base and J by 2 bases, leaving 6 bases between them. Germline values: CDR1 SQVTM, CDR2 ANQGSEA. CDR3 in DNA: TGCAGCGTTGAAGGACAGACCTACGAGCAGTACTTC. It is translated as CSVEGQTYEQYF.

The CDR3 protein is CASSLSAGTIYNEQFF. CDR3 nucleotides: TGTGCCAGCAGTTTGTCAGCGGGGACTATCTACAATGAGCAGTTCTTC. The chain is built from TRBV27 and TRBJ2-1, with 7 nucleotides matching TRBD2. V shed 3 bases and J 3 bases; nucleotides not matched to a gene: 8. The V gene's germline CDR1 is MNHEY and CDR2 SMNVEV (reference sequence). This CDR3 contains 16 residues.

This clone came up once. V is TRBV15 and J is TRBJ1-1; D perhaps matches TRBD1 (5 bases). The V end lost 5 bases, the J end lost 2 bases, and 24 bases lay between the germline ends. The CDR3 has 18 residues. Germline CDR1 LNHNV, CDR2 YYDKDF (reference sequence). This chain's CDR3 is CATSSIPPGLRSNTEAFF. DNA for the CDR3: TGTGCCACCAGCTCAATACCACCGGGACTGAGGAGCAACACTGAAGCTTTCTTT. The variable domain in full, completed from reference TRBV15 and TRBJ1-1, reads DAMVIQNPRYQVTQFGKPVTLSCSQTLNHNVMYWYQQKSSQAPKLLFHYYDKDFNNEADTPDNFQSRRPNTSFCFLDIRSPGLGDTAMYLCATSSIPPGLRSNTEAFFGQGTRLTVV.